This T cell receptor (beta chain) was sequenced in a study of cytomegalovirus exposure and HLA in healthy donors (dated by TCRdb to 2017 to 2019). Notes on the research overall: According to a later analysis, one platform produced both the roughly 130 validation repertoires and the 620 or so repertoires of the first cohort. The study aimed to test whether cataloging public T cell receptors could reveal signatures of past pathogen exposure. Besides the first cohort of about 730 subjects, a separate validation cohort made up of 120 or so different subjects was used. To predict cytomegalovirus infection status, the study brought together high-throughput TCR immunosequencing, statistical association of individual TCRs with disease status, and machine learning. What the work shows at the level of the full study, not this receptor alone: The authors suggested that the approach could potentially be extended to other disease states and immunological phenotypes. Subsequent analysis determined that TCRs grouped into clusters in the first cohort also showed a tendency toward co-occurrence across the roughly 110 validation repertoires, and 94% of cluster scores exceeded 0. In both the original and validation cohorts, the classifier was reported to diagnose cytomegalovirus status with high specificity and sensitivity. In the study, 150 to 200 TCR beta chains were listed as associated with cytomegalovirus. Most TCR sequences were observed very rarely across donors, whereas some public TCRs were present in many individuals. In vitro tests confirmed that a few of the cytomegalovirus-associated TCR beta chains recognize cytomegalovirus antigens. A later analysis had no HLA typing for the validation cohort, so co-occurrence there was scored across all 130 or so repertoires.

Comment on this clone: No cognate antigen has been identified for it. The record has no base qualities; no much larger clone is one base away.

The donors were included in the validation cohort of approximately 130 subjects, a group kept apart from the 666-subject first cohort. Library method: the immunoSEQ multiplex PCR assay. As for the authors' bioinformatics: A statistical classification framework was developed to diagnose cytomegalovirus status using the catalog of TCR beta chain sequences. TCRdb re-hosts the immuneACCESS table, in-frame sequences only. Its copies lack some clones; in the studies checked, an unresolved V gene accounts for under half of them, and the cause for the rest is not known. V and J calls and clone size come straight from that table; D and trimming were deduced from the DNA. The sample data list a few hundred thousand clones, and approximately 90% of these were observed just once. The biggest ten clones account for roughly 0.75% of the sample. Measured from the cysteine to the phenylalanine, the CDR3 is 18 residues long. Only the CDR3 portion is preserved as DNA: 54 bases, with reading frame beginning at the first base. Trimming accounts for 1 base at V and 3 bases at J, while the number of junction bases matched to no gene is 14. In the germline V gene, CDR1 corresponds to SGDLS and CDR2 to YYNGEE.

The rearrangement combines TRBV9 with TRBJ1-2, with 8 bases matching TRBD1. This TCR was sampled from a woman between 18 and 30 years old in good health and CMV-seronegative. Sequencing was done on a sample of PBMCs. The DNA sequence is as follows: TGTGCCAGCAGCGTATTCCCGAGGACAGGGACCGAAGACTATGGCTACACCTTC. It codes for CASSVFPRTGTEDYGYTF.